The TCR beta chain under discussion was sequenced for a study of T cells in Graves' hyperthyroidism and ophthalmopathy. RNA transcripts were the template for amplifying TCR beta CDR3 regions. A set of HTBI primers served as the primers for a first-round RT-PCR of the TCR CDR3. TCRdb re-called the multiplex PCR reads with MiXCR, one entry per CDR3 protein. Among approximately 690,000 distinct CDR3 sequences listed, about a fifth were seen once. Germline V lookup: CDR1 SGHAT, CDR2 FQNNGV. With 5 bases clipped from V and 7 bases from J, the junction kept 14 bases outside the gene matches. The CDR3 runs to 15 residues. Comments on this clonotype: What it binds is unknown.

Study results and caveats: A model of 13 V-J features distinguished ophthalmopathy from stable hyperthyroidism.

This TCR came from a man younger than 45 with Graves' ophthalmopathy. Sequencing used blood. The V gene is TRBV11-2, the J gene TRBJ2-7; 7 nucleotides align to TRBD1. The CDR3 protein is CASSPTQQGIGEQYF. As DNA, the CDR3 is TGTGCCAGCAGCCCGACCCAACAGGGGATCGGGGAGCAGTACTTC. The complete variable domain, with remaining parts taken from reference TRBV11-2 and TRBJ2-7, reads EAGVAQSPRYKIIEKRQSVAFWCNPISGHATLYWYQQILGQGPKLLIQFQNNGVVDDSQLPKDRFSAERLKGVDSTLKIQPAKLEDSAVYLCASSPTQQGIGEQYFGPGTRLTVT.